This section outlines one TCR beta chain sequence together with its context. Its target is not known. V shed 5 bases, J shed 9 bases, and the junction held 16 bases outside the gene matches. CDR3 size: 16 residues. Germline CDR1 SGHRS, CDR2 YFSETQ. These data originate in a study of CD4 T cells in relation to SARS-CoV-2 and coronaviruses. At the level of the study: After nine to eleven days of antigen culture, PBMC TCR beta CDR3s were sequenced. Convalescent donors were aged about 20 to 80, with median roughly 38 years. General study results and limits: The assay detects memory recall responses, not culture-primed primary responses.

Naive and memory CD4+ T cells were cultured with CEF, then survey-sequenced. The repertoire was sequenced with immunoSEQ multiplex PCR; TCRdb's copy has only in-frame clones and lacks some. The table shows 35,000 to 40,000 clones, with around four fifths occurring only once. The specimen was memory CD4+ T cells from PBMCs, cultured in vitro. This rearrangement joins TRBV5-1 to TRBJ2-1, with TRBD2 matching 8 bases. The origin of this receptor is an adult with COVID-19. The CDR3 DNA follows: TGCGCCAGCAGTCCAACGTCGGGACTAGTTAGTTCTGAGCAGTTCTTC. Its protein product is CASSPTSGLVSSEQFF. Full variable domain (outside the CDR3, taken from reference TRBV5-1 and TRBJ2-1): KAGVTQTPRYLIKTRGQQVTLSCSPISGHRSVSWYQQTPGQGLQFLFEYFSETQRNKGNFPGRFSGRQFSNSRSEMNVSTLELGDSALYLCASSPTSGLVSSEQFFGPGTRLTVL.